Sequencing of this TCR beta chain was carried out in a study of T cell responses to AZD1222 COVID-19 vaccine. General study results and limits: The study found Spike-specific TCR breadth and depth rose after two AZD1222 doses.

A remark on this clone: Its antigen is currently unknown.

The assay was immunoSEQ multiplex PCR, and TCRdb's table has in-frame clones only and misses some. The table has over 120,000 clones, roughly 92% seen once; the top ten hold roughly 5.1%. Germline V CDR1 and CDR2: MNHNS, SASEGT. The CDR3 totals 15 residues. V lost 2 bases to trimming and J lost 7 bases, with 18 bases between them. V usage is TRBV6-1 and J usage is TRBJ2-7, with D possibly being TRBD1 or TRBD2 (5 bases each). This TCR came from an adult in good health. This sample comprised peripheral blood, obtained on day 0 of AZD1222 vaccination. CDR3 in DNA: TGTGCCAGCAGTGAATGGGGGACCCCTTCACGAGAGCAGTACTTC. It encodes CASSEWGTPSREQYF.